The 4 T cell receptor beta chains reported below all come from one sample, sequenced in a study of cytomegalovirus exposure and HLA in healthy donors. Primers: 60 Vbeta forward and 13 Jbeta reverse. Produced via immunoSEQ multiplex PCR; TCRdb's table is partial and in-frame only. In the table there are 150,000 to 200,000 clones, about 75% of which are singletons. Sequenced input: PBMCs. The receptors shown here come from a female donor in good health and CMV-seronegative.

The rearrangement joins TRBV18 to TRBJ1-2, with 7 bases lining up with TRBD1. Per the germline V gene, CDR1 is KGHSH and CDR2 is LQKENI. The V and J ends lost 5 bases and 6 bases, in that order; junction bases with no gene match: 12. The CDR3 extends over 15 amino acids. The CDR3 region is CASSAAMTGPHGYTF. The CDR3 nucleotides read TGTGCCAGCTCAGCCGCAATGACAGGGCCCCATGGCTACACCTTC. Full variable domain (missing parts from reference TRBV18 and TRBJ1-2): NAGVMQNPRHLVRRRGQEARLRCSPMKGHSHVYWYRQLPEEGLKFMVYLQKENIIDESGMPKERFSAEFPKEGPSILRIQQVVRGDSAAYFCASSAAMTGPHGYTFGSGTRLTVV.

The chain carries TRBV27 and TRBJ1-1; 8 positions match TRBD1. Germline V CDR1 and CDR2: MNHEY, SMNVEV (reference sequence). The length of the CDR3 is 15 residues. Trimming removed 3 bases from V and 0 bases from J; junction bases left unmatched: 3. CDR3 nucleotides: TGTGCCAGCAGTTTTCGACAGGGGATGAACACTGAAGCTTTCTTT. As protein: CASSFRQGMNTEAFF.

The chain couples TRBV30 to TRBJ2-1; D not certain. The germline CDR1 and CDR2 sequences are GTSNPN and SVGIG (reference sequence). The germline V and J ends were trimmed by 0 bases and 4 bases, with 4 bases remaining between them. This CDR3 is 12 amino acids long. The DNA of the CDR3 is TGTGCCTGGAGTGTACGGTACAATGAGCAGTTCTTC. This sequence encodes CAWSVRYNEQFF.

This clone was found once. The chain carries TRBV29-1 and TRBJ2-7, with D uncertain. V lost 4 bases and J 7 bases, leaving 14 bases between the germline ends. The CDR3 contains 12 residues. Germline lookup yields CDR1 SQVTM and CDR2 ANQGSEA. CDR3 in amino acids: CSVVVPLREQYF. CDR3 in DNA: TGCAGCGTTGTAGTACCGCTGAGGGAGCAGTACTTC.